Below are 17 T cell receptor beta chains sequenced from a single sample in a study of blood T cell repertoires in COVID-19. TCRdb's copy holds only in-frame clones and misses some; the assay was immunoSEQ multiplex PCR. There are 300,000 to 350,000 clones in the sample; approximately 91% occur only once, and about 7% lies in the top ten. The sequenced sample consisted of peripheral blood. All receptors derive from a woman between 65 and 79 years old with COVID-19, enrolled during active disease.

The chain is built from TRBV7-2 and TRBJ1-1; D remains ambiguous. Germline V gene data show CDR1 as SGHTA and CDR2 as FQGNSA. With 5 bases removed from V and 7 bases from J, the gap between germline ends came to 2 bases. This CDR3 region has 9 residues. CDR3 protein: CASSHEAFF. CDR3 nucleotides: TGTGCCAGCAGCCATGAAGCTTTCTTT.

V usage is TRBV6-5 and J usage is TRBJ1-5; D unresolved. Trimming took off 2 bases at V and 0 bases at J, with 5 bases between the two ends. CDR1 and CDR2 from the germline V gene are MNHEY and SVGAGI. The CDR3 spans 14 residues. CDR3 sequence: CASSYTYSNQPQHF. In DNA form, the CDR3 reads TGTGCCAGCAGTTACACTTATAGCAATCAGCCCCAGCATTTT.

J is TRBJ1-1 and V is TRBV28; D not certain. Germline values: CDR1 MDHEN, CDR2 SYDVKM. The V end lost 2 bases, the J end lost 7 bases, and 8 bases lay between the germline ends. CDR3 size: 12 residues. CDR3 DNA sequence: TGTGCCAGCAGTTTACTACGGAGTGAAGCTTTCTTT. Protein: CASSLLRSEAFF.

This chain connects TRBV28 to TRBJ1-3; 10 bases fit TRBD1. The V and J ends lost 2 bases and 2 bases, in that order; junction bases with no gene match: 0. CDR1 MDHEN and CDR2 SYDVKM come from the germline V gene. This CDR3 region has 15 residues. This CDR3 reads CASSLGQGAGNTIYF. The CDR3 DNA reads TGTGCCAGCAGTTTAGGACAGGGGGCTGGAAACACCATATATTTT.

The chain has TRBV20-1 and TRBJ2-5; 8 bases fit TRBD1. This CDR3 comprises 13 residues. CDR1 DFQATT and CDR2 SNEGSKA come from the germline V gene (reference sequence). V dropped 3 bases and J dropped 6; count of bases not matched to a gene: 6. CDR3 protein: CSASLTGEKTQYF. The CDR3, as DNA: TGCAGTGCTAGTTTGACAGGGGAGAAGACCCAGTACTTC.

This clone was counted a few times. V usage is TRBV6-5 and J usage is TRBJ1-1, with 8 bases identical to TRBD1. Germline CDR1 is MNHEY and CDR2 is SVGAGI. The CDR3 covers 15 residues. V was pared by 8 bases and J by 3 bases, with 11 bases of the junction left unmatched. The DNA for the CDR3 is TGTGCCAGCGGGTGGACAGGGAGGAAGGACACTGAAGCTTTCTTT. Amino acid sequence: CASGWTGRKDTEAFF.

This chain links TRBV11-2 with TRBJ1-2, with TRBD1 matching over 11 bases. Trimming removed 5 bases from V and 8 bases from J; junction bases left unmatched: 10. CDR1 is SGHAT and CDR2 is FQNNGV in the germline V gene. This CDR3 is 15 amino acids long. The CDR3 loop reads CASSTPRDRGFGYTF. CDR3 nucleotide sequence: TGTGCCAGCAGCACACCCCGGGACAGGGGGTTCGGCTACACCTTC. The variable domain in full, with the rest retrieved from reference TRBV11-2 and TRBJ1-2, is EAGVAQSPRYKIIEKRQSVAFWCNPISGHATLYWYQQILGQGPKLLIQFQNNGVVDDSQLPKDRFSAERLKGVDSTLKIQPAKLEDSAVYLCASSTPRDRGFGYTFGSGTRLTVV.

This clone was counted once. The rearrangement uses TRBV7-2 and TRBJ2-5; 11 nucleotides align to TRBD2. The germline CDR1 and CDR2 sequences are SGHTA and FQGNSA. The CDR3 loop spans 15 amino acids. The junction had 7 bases not matched to a gene; V was cut back by 6 bases and J by 4 bases. The CDR3 here is CASSLAGLAGETQYF. The CDR3 DNA reads as TGTGCCAGCAGTTTGGCTGGACTAGCGGGAGAGACCCAGTACTTC.

This chain uses TRBV2 with TRBJ2-7, with D maybe TRBD1 (5 bases). Trimming cost V 2 bases and J 3 bases, with 5 bases left between them. CDR1 is SNHLY, CDR2 FYNNEI, per germline. The CDR3 totals 12 residues. CDR3 protein: CASSEQGYEQYF. The CDR3 DNA is TGTGCCAGCAGTGAACAGGGCTACGAGCAGTACTTC.

The chain has TRBV24-1 and TRBJ2-7; D possibly corresponds to TRBD1 (6 bases). The CDR3 has 15 residues. Trimming took 2 bases from V and 1 from J, leaving 11 bases between them. Germline V lookup: CDR1 KGHDR, CDR2 SFDVKD. CDR3 bases: TGTGCCACCAGTGATTCATCAGGGGTTTCCTACGAGCAGTACTTC. Translating gives CATSDSSGVSYEQYF.

J is TRBJ1-6 and V is TRBV27; D gene ambiguous. The CDR3 runs to 15 residues. The ends were cut back, 4 bases at V and 10 bases at J, with 17 bases in the middle. Per germline, CDR1 MNHEY and CDR2 SMNVEV (reference sequence). Written as DNA, the CDR3 is TGTGCCAGCAGTTCATTAGGTCGGGGTGGGTCACCCCTCCACTTT. Residues: CASSSLGRGGSPLHF.

With respect to this clone: In the same sample, other DNA sequences code for this CDR3. The V call is TRBV2, the J call TRBJ1-6, with D unclear. This CDR3 contains 15 residues. Trimming took 6 bases from V and 0 from J, leaving 9 bases between them. The germline V gene encodes CDR1 SNHLY and CDR2 FYNNEI. The CDR3 DNA reads TGTGCCAGCAGGGCACAGAGCTCCTATAATTCACCCCTCCACTTT. Protein: CASRAQSSYNSPLHF.

The rearrangement joins TRBV4-1 to TRBJ2-7; perhaps TRBD1 as D (6 bases). V lost 1 base and J 5 bases, leaving 12 bases between the germline ends. CDR3 size: 14 residues. CDR1 is MGHRA, CDR2 YSYEKL, per germline. As DNA, the CDR3 is TGCGCCAGCAGCCAAGGACCAGGGGAAAACGAGCAGTACTTC. This encodes CASSQGPGENEQYF.

The chain employs TRBV5-6 and TRBJ1-2; 7 bases match TRBD1. Germline V gene sequence: CDR1 SGHDT, CDR2 YYEEEE. The junction had 8 bases not matched to a gene; V was cut back by 6 bases and J by 6 bases. The CDR3 spans 13 residues. The CDR3: CASNRDRADGYTF. The CDR3 DNA follows: TGTGCCAGCAACCGAGACAGGGCTGATGGCTACACCTTC.

The chain is built from TRBV29-1 and TRBJ1-1; the D is unclear. The CDR3 runs to 13 residues. Germline-derived CDR1 and CDR2 are SQVTM and ANQGSEA. Trimming removed 5 bases from V and 1 base from J, with 11 bases in between. CDR3 residues: CSVSGRANTEAFF. The CDR3 DNA is TGCAGCGTTTCTGGGAGGGCGAACACTGAAGCTTTCTTT. The full variable domain, its missing parts supplied by reference TRBV29-1 and TRBJ1-1, is SAVISQKPSRDICQRGTSLTIQCQVDSQVTMMFWYRQQPGQSLTLIATANQGSEATYESGFVIDKFPISRPNLTFSTLTVSNMSPEDSSIYLCSVSGRANTEAFFGQGTRLTVV.

The chain uses TRBV6-2 or TRBV6-3 and TRBJ1-2; no reliable D call. This CDR3 comprises 15 residues. V lost 2 bases and J 3 bases, leaving 13 bases between the germline ends. CDR1 is MNHEY, CDR2 SVGEGT, per germline. CDR3 DNA: TGTGCCAGCAGTTACGGTGGAGGGAAGGACTATGGCTACACCTTC. Translation: CASSYGGGKDYGYTF.

V is TRBV6-6 and J is TRBJ1-1, with no clear D. Germline V lookup: CDR1 MNHNY, CDR2 SVGAGI (reference sequence). The CDR3 extends over 15 amino acids. Trimming took off 0 bases at V and 5 bases at J, with 13 bases between the two ends. The CDR3 region has the DNA TGTGCCAGCAGTTACTCAGCGGGTCCGGGGACTGAAGCTTTCTTT. Translating it yields CASSYSAGPGTEAFF.